A single sample is the source of the 5 T cell receptor beta chains below, sequenced in a study of T-cell memory formation after mild COVID-19. One entry per CDR3 protein, called by TCRdb with MiXCR from the 5' RACE reads. The repertoire holds 45,000 to 50,000 distinct CDR3 sequences, with about 7.3% as singletons. The specimen was PBMCs or a T cell subset sorted from them (not recorded which). The receptors were sampled from a man aged 18 to 29 who had mild COVID-19 (a few samples of this study predate the infection). Cell type and time point are not known.

The chain links TRBV11-3 to TRBJ2-1, with D possibly matching TRBD2 (5 bases). The CDR3 has 14 amino acids. From germline, CDR1 is SGHNT and CDR2 YENEEA. V was shortened by 0 bases and J by 5 bases, with 8 bases between the two germline ends. CDR3 loop: CASSLEERHNEQFF. The CDR3 nucleotides are TGTGCCAGCAGCTTAGAAGAGCGGCACAATGAGCAGTTCTTC.

This clonotype was picked up a small number of times. The chain has TRBV9 and TRBJ2-3; D is uncertain. CDR3 length: 12 amino acids. The germline V gene has CDR1 SGDLS and CDR2 YYNGEE. V lost 2 bases and J lost 6, with 7 bases in between. CDR3 amino acids: CASSVLSDTQYF. CDR3 nucleotide sequence: TGTGCCAGCAGCGTCCTGTCGGATACGCAGTATTTT.

Concerning this clonotype itself: The junction does not match germline at one end; this may be a read error. The rearrangement joins TRBV2 to TRBJ1-4, with D possibly matching TRBD1 (5 bases). Germline V gene sequence: CDR1 SNHLY, CDR2 FYNNEI. The CDR3 has 14 residues. The CDR3 sequence: CASSQANGLGELFF. CDR3 DNA: TGTGCCAGCAGTCAAGCTAACGGCTTAGGGGAACTGTTTTTT.

The chain links TRBV19 to TRBJ1-5; possible D gene TRBD1, 6 bases. Germline assignment: CDR1 LNHDA and CDR2 SQIVND (reference sequence). The CDR3 sequence is 16 residues long. Deletions cut 1 base from V and 1 base from J, with 11 bases between. The CDR3 is CASSIAGAGSNQPQHF. The CDR3 bases are TGTGCCAGTAGTATAGCAGGGGCGGGAAGCAATCAGCCCCAGCATTTT.

This clonotype was counted between two and nine times. The chain has TRBV3-1 and TRBJ1-1; D not resolved. In germline, CDR1 is LGHDT, CDR2 YNNKEL (reference sequence). With 4 bases removed from V and 0 bases from J, the gap between germline ends came to 6 bases. CDR3 length equals 13 residues. The CDR3 coding sequence is TGTGCCAGCAGCCCACGGGTGAACACTGAAGCTTTCTTT. It codes for CASSPRVNTEAFF.